This T cell receptor (beta chain) was identified during a study of T cell responses to AZD1222 COVID-19 vaccine. Germline lookup yields CDR1 SGHKS and CDR2 YYEKEE (reference sequence). Trimming stripped 1 base from V and 0 bases from J, with 3 bases between. The CDR3 consists of 13 residues. Clones were sequenced by immunoSEQ multiplex PCR, and TCRdb holds only the in-frame ones, with some missing. The table lists 130,000 or so clones, over 85% of them singletons. Concerning this clone itself: The antigen remains unidentified.

Study-level points and caveats: Targeting of unmutated variant regions was reportedly seen in nearly half of spike-specific TCRs. Donors were chiefly white British, with a greater number of females, and clonal diversity was perhaps underestimated. Repertoires were sampled only after the peak T cell response.

This chain uses TRBV5-5 with TRBJ2-3; D ambiguous. The origin of this receptor is an adult in good health. The sequencing here drew on peripheral blood, taken on day 0 of MenACWY control vaccination. The CDR3 bases are TGTGCCAGCAGCTTGAGGAGCACAGATACGCAGTATTTT. It translates to CASSLRSTDTQYF.